This TCR beta chain was retrieved from a study of T cells in Graves' hyperthyroidism and ophthalmopathy. Regarding this clonotype: Its antigen is as yet unknown.

The CDR3 sequence is 16 residues long. CDR1 DFQATT and CDR2 SNEGSKA come from the germline V gene (reference sequence). V lost 1 base to trimming and J lost 6 bases; unmatched junction nucleotides: 11. General observations from the study: Also found in blood were most expanded thyroid clonotypes above 0.001.

From RNA transcripts, TCR beta CDR3 regions were amplified. Initially, a first-round RT-PCR of the TCR CDR3 employed the HTBI primer set. TCRdb fed the multiplex PCR reads into MiXCR, producing one record per CDR3 protein. The sample shows 80,000 to 100,000 distinct CDR3 sequences, approximately 39% of them seen only once. The rearrangement joins TRBV20-1 to TRBJ1-4; TRBD1 matches at 7 bases. This clonotype originated in a woman in her 30s with Graves' hyperthyroidism. Sequenced: peripheral blood or thyroid tissue (not recorded which). The CDR3 DNA is TGCAGTGCTAGAGTGGGAACAGGGGAGTCGTATGAAAAACTGTTTTTT. The encoded protein is CSARVGTGESYEKLFF.